Listed here are 30 T cell receptor beta chains from one sample, sequenced in a study of OX40 agonist ivuxolimab in advanced cancers. TCRdb's copy holds only in-frame clones and misses some; the assay was immunoSEQ multiplex PCR. The sample includes about 99,000 clones, around 94% of them seen just once. The sequenced sample was CD4+ or CD8+ T cells sorted from blood, obtained in a trial of the OX40 agonist ivuxolimab. These receptors came from an adult with an advanced solid tumor such as melanoma, head and neck, liver or kidney cancer.

The rearrangement links TRBV9 to TRBJ2-1; D remains ambiguous. With 4 bases removed from V and 5 bases from J, the gap between germline ends came to 16 bases. Germline V lookup: CDR1 SGDLS, CDR2 YYNGEE. The CDR3 runs to 15 residues. The CDR3 DNA reads TGTGCCAGCAGCCCTCCGCAGTTAGTTAACAATGAGCAGTTCTTC. It codes for CASSPPQLVNNEQFF.

This chain connects TRBV11-2 to TRBJ2-5; D is undetermined. V shed 5 bases and J shed 2 bases, with 21 bases lying between them. CDR1 and CDR2 from the germline V gene are SGHAT and FQNNGV. CDR3 length: 17 amino acids. Here the CDR3 DNA reads TGTGCCAGCAGCCACCAAGGCCGGAAAAGTTCTCAAGAGACCCAGTACTTC. As protein: CASSHQGRKSSQETQYF.

The V call is TRBV5-1, the J call TRBJ2-1; possibly TRBD2 for D (6 bases). Trimming removed 2 bases from V and 0 bases from J, with 9 bases in between. Germline V gives CDR1 SGHRS, CDR2 YFSETQ. CDR3 length equals 15 residues. Here the CDR3 DNA reads TGCGCCAGCAGCTTTACTAGCAGCTCCTACAATGAGCAGTTCTTC. Amino acids: CASSFTSSSYNEQFF.

The rearrangement links TRBV7-3 to TRBJ2-3; D is ambiguous. V was pared by 2 bases and J by 10 bases, with 13 bases between. Germline values: CDR1 SGHTA, CDR2 FQGTGA. This CDR3 has 13 amino acids. The CDR3 here is CASSLSGSTSQYF. The CDR3 coding sequence is TGTGCCAGCAGCTTATCGGGCTCGACTTCGCAGTATTTT.

The chain employs TRBV7-9 and TRBJ1-5; D gene uncertain. V lost 1 base and J lost 9, with 13 bases in between. CDR1 is SEHNR, CDR2 FQNEAQ, per germline (reference sequence). The CDR3 loop spans 14 amino acids. The CDR3 DNA reads TGTGCCAGCAGCTTAGAGCCGGGCACGGGGCCCCAGCATTTT. Amino acid sequence: CASSLEPGTGPQHF.

This clone was seen once. The chain has TRBV5-1 and TRBJ1-2; D perhaps matches TRBD1 (5 bases). The CDR3 contains 13 residues. CDR1 is SGHRS and CDR2 is YFSETQ in the germline V gene. V shed 4 bases and J shed 1 base, with 8 bases lying between them. CDR3 coding DNA: TGCGCCAGCAGCATGACAGTTAACTATGGCTACACCTTC. As protein: CASSMTVNYGYTF.

The rearrangement links TRBV29-1 to TRBJ2-3, with 10 bases lining up with TRBD2. Trimming removed 3 bases from V and 1 base from J; junction bases left unmatched: 1. The CDR3 extends over 14 amino acids. The germline V gene has CDR1 SQVTM and CDR2 ANQGSEA. CDR3 sequence: CSVDSGGGTDTQYF. The CDR3 nucleotides are TGCAGCGTTGACAGCGGGGGGGGCACAGATACGCAGTATTTT.

This clone showed up just once. J is TRBJ1-1 and V is TRBV5-1; D might be TRBD1 (5 bases). The CDR3 spans 14 residues. Deletions cut 0 bases from V and 3 bases from J, with 9 bases between. Germline lookup yields CDR1 SGHRS and CDR2 YFSETQ. The CDR3 nucleotides are TGCGCCAGCAGCTTGGATGGGGGGGACACTGAAGCTTTCTTT. This encodes CASSLDGGDTEAFF.

The V call is TRBV2, the J call TRBJ2-7, with 12 bases aligning to TRBD2. The CDR3 totals 15 residues. Per the germline V gene, CDR1 is SNHLY and CDR2 is FYNNEI. J was trimmed by 5 bases and V by 8 bases; bases with no gene match: 10. CDR3 sequence reads: CASRRPSGRAHEQYF. The CDR3 DNA reads TGTGCCAGCCGGAGACCTAGCGGGAGGGCCCACGAGCAGTACTTC.

The V call is TRBV6-5, the J call TRBJ1-1; maybe TRBD1 (5 bases). The CDR3 is made up of 15 amino acids. The germline V gene encodes CDR1 MNHEY and CDR2 SVGAGI. The V and J ends lost 7 bases and 3 bases respectively, with 18 bases between them. CDR3 bases: TGTGCCAGCAACCCCCGTAGCGGGGCGGACACTGAAGCTTTCTTT. Its protein is CASNPRSGADTEAFF.

The chain combines TRBV7-9 with TRBJ2-7, with 11 bases fitting TRBD1. Germline lookup yields CDR1 SEHNR and CDR2 FQNEAQ (reference sequence). Trimming cost V 2 bases and J 7 bases; bases outside gene matches: 7. The CDR3 totals 15 residues. CDR3 in DNA: TGTGCCAGCAGCTTACAGGACAGGGGGCACAGGGAGCAGTACTTC. It specifies CASSLQDRGHREQYF.

This sequence joins TRBV4-3 and TRBJ2-5; the match to TRBD1 covers 7 bases. The CDR3 length is 14 residues. V dropped 1 base and J dropped 4; count of bases not matched to a gene: 3. The germline V gene encodes CDR1 LGHNA and CDR2 YSLEER. The CDR3 loop reads CASSQGQGIETQYF. The CDR3 DNA is TGCGCCAGCAGCCAAGGACAGGGTATAGAGACCCAGTACTTC.

A single count supports this clone. CDR3 in amino acids: CASSKTGAAYNEQFF. In DNA form, the CDR3 reads TGTGCCAGTAGTAAGACAGGGGCCGCCTACAATGAGCAGTTCTTC. The V call is TRBV19, the J call TRBJ2-1; 8 bases are a match to TRBD1. This CDR3 spans 15 amino acids. The trim removed 4 bases at V and 2 bases at J, leaving 4 bases unmatched. Germline loops: CDR1 LNHDA, CDR2 SQIVND (reference sequence).

J is TRBJ2-2 and V is TRBV11-2; no reliable D call. Looked up from germline, CDR1 is SGHAT and CDR2 is FQNNGV. The CDR3 spans 17 residues. V gave up 1 base and J gave up 2 bases, with 14 bases separating them. In DNA, the CDR3 is TGTGCCAGCAGCTTAGTCGGAGTGGCGGCCAACACCGGGGAGCTGTTTTTT. Amino acids: CASSLVGVAANTGELFF. The whole variable domain, filled in from reference TRBV11-2 and TRBJ2-2, reads EAGVAQSPRYKIIEKRQSVAFWCNPISGHATLYWYQQILGQGPKLLIQFQNNGVVDDSQLPKDRFSAERLKGVDSTLKIQPAKLEDSAVYLCASSLVGVAANTGELFFGEGSRLTVL.

V is TRBV7-6 and J is TRBJ2-3; TRBD1 matches 10 bases. This CDR3 region has 17 residues. Germline V gene sequence: CDR1 SGHVS, CDR2 FNYEAQ. V lost 5 bases and J lost 3; bases outside the gene matches: 11. For the CDR3, the DNA is TGTGCCAGCAGCCTCGGAGGGACAGGGGTGGGAACAGATACGCAGTATTTT. Translated: CASSLGGTGVGTDTQYF.

For this clone: This same CDR3 is encoded by further DNA sequences in the sample. The rearrangement uses TRBV7-3 and TRBJ1-1, with 7 bases fitting TRBD1. The trim removed 5 bases at V and 3 bases at J, leaving 3 bases unmatched. Germline V CDR1 and CDR2: SGHTA, FQGTGA. The CDR3 length is 13 residues. The CDR3 DNA sequence: TGTGCCAGCAGCCCCGACAGGGACACTGAAGCTTTCTTT. Protein sequence: CASSPDRDTEAFF.

The chain uses TRBV2 and TRBJ2-7; 10 bases agree with TRBD1. V lost 4 bases to trimming and J lost 3 bases; unmatched junction nucleotides: 3. The germline CDR1 and CDR2 sequences are SNHLY and FYNNEI. The CDR3 length is 14 residues. The DNA for the CDR3 is TGTGCCAGCAGTGGACAGGGGGCGAACTACGAGCAGTACTTC. It codes for CASSGQGANYEQYF.

The chain joins TRBV7-8 to TRBJ2-7; weak D call: TRBD1 (6 bases). CDR1 is SGHVS and CDR2 is FQNEAQ in the germline V gene. The ends were cut back, 2 bases at V and 1 base at J, with 12 bases in the middle. The CDR3 runs 15 residues. The CDR3 protein is CASSLMTGPSYEQYF. In DNA form, the CDR3 reads TGTGCCAGCAGCTTAATGACAGGTCCTTCCTACGAGCAGTACTTC.

This clone was seen a single time. The chain uses TRBV27 and TRBJ2-7; the match to TRBD1 covers 7 bases. J lost 2 bases, V lost 0 bases, and 10 bases had no gene match. The germline CDR1 and CDR2 sequences are MNHEY and SMNVEV (reference sequence). The CDR3 is 17 amino acids. Here the CDR3 reads CASSLSTGTAETYEQYF. CDR3 nucleotides: TGTGCCAGCAGTTTATCTACGGGGACAGCGGAGACCTACGAGCAGTACTTC.

The rearrangement uses TRBV10-1 and TRBJ2-7, with no clear D. Trimming shortened V by 11 bases and J by 3 bases, and 17 bases separated the two germline ends. The CDR3 runs to 13 residues. Per the germline V gene, CDR1 is WNHNN and CDR2 is SYGVQD (reference sequence). The CDR3 reads CADFILCLYEQYF. CDR3 bases: TGCGCCGATTTTATACTCTGCCTCTACGAGCAGTACTTC.

The chain links TRBV15 to TRBJ1-1, with 9 bases lining up with TRBD1. J gave up 3 bases and V 1 base, and 3 bases lay outside the gene matches. CDR1 and CDR2 from the germline V gene are LNHNV and YYDKDF (reference sequence). The CDR3 covers 15 residues. Here the CDR3 reads CATSRADRGDTEAFF. In DNA, the CDR3 is TGTGCCACCAGCAGAGCCGACAGGGGGGACACTGAAGCTTTCTTT. Using reference TRBV15 and TRBJ1-1 for the parts outside the CDR3, the full variable domain is DAMVIQNPRYQVTQFGKPVTLSCSQTLNHNVMYWYQQKSSQAPKLLFHYYDKDFNNEADTPDNFQSRRPNTSFCFLDIRSPGLGDTAMYLCATSRADRGDTEAFFGQGTRLTVV.

The chain joins TRBV11-3 to TRBJ1-2, with a tentative D call TRBD1 (6 bases). Germline loops: CDR1 SGHNT, CDR2 YENEEA. V lost 4 bases, J lost 4 bases, and 10 bases lay in between. The CDR3 loop spans 13 amino acids. CDR3 coding DNA: TGTGCCAGCAGCTCGGACAGAGGCTATGGCTACACCTTC. Protein: CASSSDRGYGYTF.

CDR3 region: CASSQDRSIMNTEAFF. DNA for the CDR3: TGCGCCAGCAGCCAAGACCGAAGTATCATGAACACTGAAGCTTTCTTT. The rearrangement joins TRBV4-3 to TRBJ1-1; D remains unclear. The V gene's germline CDR1 is LGHNA and CDR2 YSLEER. This CDR3 is built from 16 residues. Trimming took off 0 bases at V and 0 bases at J, with 11 bases between the two ends.

The V gene is TRBV29-1, the J gene TRBJ2-7; 9 bases align to TRBD2. The CDR3 has 14 residues. CDR1 SQVTM and CDR2 ANQGSEA come from the germline V gene. The J segment lost 2 bases and the V segment lost 3 bases, leaving 5 bases of the junction unmatched. CDR3 bases: TGCAGCGTTGATGGGGCTAGCGGGACCTACGAGCAGTACTTC. It yields the protein CSVDGASGTYEQYF.

The rearrangement links TRBV19 to TRBJ1-5, with D perhaps TRBD1 (6 bases). This CDR3 spans 15 amino acids. Germline V lookup: CDR1 LNHDA, CDR2 SQIVND (reference sequence). The V gene lost 4 bases and the J gene lost 3 bases, with 13 bases spanning the gap. The chain's CDR3 is CASSRGTPYNQPQHF. DNA of the CDR3: TGTGCCAGTAGTAGAGGGACACCCTACAATCAGCCCCAGCATTTT.

As regards this clone: Other DNA sequences from this sample encode an identical CDR3 as well. The genes are TRBV7-2 and TRBJ1-2; D gene ambiguous. V lost 1 base, J lost 2 bases, and 5 bases lay in between. Per germline, CDR1 SGHTA and CDR2 FQGNSA. This CDR3 has 13 amino acids. The CDR3 DNA sequence: TGTGCCAGCAGCTTAGGGCAGAACTATGGCTACACCTTC. Encoded protein: CASSLGQNYGYTF.

The V and J genes are TRBV5-4 and TRBJ2-3; tentative D call: TRBD1 (6 bases). V was trimmed by 4 bases and J by 2 bases, leaving 11 bases between them. CDR1 is SGHNT and CDR2 is YYREEE in the germline V gene (reference sequence). The CDR3 has 14 residues. The CDR3 sequence: CASSPRQDTDTQYF. The CDR3, as DNA: TGTGCCAGCAGCCCCCGACAGGACACAGATACGCAGTATTTT.

The rearrangement links TRBV7-8 to TRBJ2-3, with 11 bases fitting TRBD1. Germline V gene lookup returns CDR1 SGHVS and CDR2 FQNEAQ. The V gene end was trimmed by 4 bases and the J gene end by 6 bases; junction bases not matched to a gene: 3. The length of the CDR3 is 14 residues. CDR3 in DNA: TGTGCCAGCAGCTCCGGGACAGGGGGTGATACGCAGTATTTT. Its protein product is CASSSGTGGDTQYF. Full variable domain (rest looked up from reference TRBV7-8 and TRBJ2-3): GAGVSQSPRYKVAKRGQDVALRCDPISGHVSLFWYQQALGQGPEFLTYFQNEAQLDKSGLPSDRFFAERPEGSVSTLKIQRTQQEDSAVYLCASSSGTGGDTQYFGPGTRLTVL.

This chain links TRBV10-1 with TRBJ1-2, with a weak D call TRBD1 (6 bases). The CDR3 has 14 amino acids. The germline CDR1 and CDR2 sequences are WNHNN and SYGVQD (reference sequence). V was cut by 9 bases and J by 4 bases, with 18 bases left in between. The CDR3 DNA reads TGCGCCAGTATGTCAGCGCAGGGGACCTATGGCTACACCTTC. This sequence encodes CASMSAQGTYGYTF.

This chain uses TRBV5-8 with TRBJ2-7, with D tentatively TRBD2 (6 bases). The CDR3 sequence is 12 residues long. Trimming removed 4 bases from V and 7 bases from J, with 12 bases in between. Germline assignment: CDR1 SGHTS and CDR2 YDEGEE. The CDR3 region is CASSPDAGEQYF. CDR3 in DNA: TGTGCCAGCAGCCCGGACGCGGGGGAGCAGTACTTC.